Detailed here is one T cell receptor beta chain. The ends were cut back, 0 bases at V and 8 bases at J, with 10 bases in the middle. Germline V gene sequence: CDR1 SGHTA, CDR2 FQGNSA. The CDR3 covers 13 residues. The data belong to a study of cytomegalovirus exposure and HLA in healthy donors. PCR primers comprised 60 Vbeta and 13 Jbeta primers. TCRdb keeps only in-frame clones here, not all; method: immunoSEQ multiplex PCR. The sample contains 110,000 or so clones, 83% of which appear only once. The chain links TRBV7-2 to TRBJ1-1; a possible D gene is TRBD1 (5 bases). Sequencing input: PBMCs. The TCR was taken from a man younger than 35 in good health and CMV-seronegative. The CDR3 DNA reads TGTGCCAGCAGCTTAGCGCGAGCAGGGGAAGCTTTCTTT. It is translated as CASSLARAGEAFF.